The source of this T cell receptor beta chain is a study of blood T cell repertoires in COVID-19. The CDR3 is 13 amino acids. Germline CDR1 SEHNR, CDR2 FQNEAQ (reference sequence). Trimming removed 1 base from V and 6 bases from J, with 6 bases in between. Using immunoSEQ multiplex PCR, the repertoire was profiled, and TCRdb retains in-frame clones only, with some absent. This table has about 200,000 clones, just under 85% appearing once. This clone was picked up a small number of times. This TCR derives from a man in his forties or fifties who had recovered from COVID-19. The chain uses TRBV7-9 and TRBJ2-2; the D gene is possibly TRBD1 (5 bases). Sequencing input: PBMCs or T cells enriched from blood (not recorded which). The CDR3 DNA reads as TGTGCCAGCAGCTTAGAGGGGCCCGGGGAGCTGTTTTTT. Its protein is CASSLEGPGELFF. The variable domain in full, completed from reference TRBV7-9 and TRBJ2-2, reads DTGVSQNPRHKITKRGQNVTFRCDPISEHNRLYWYRQTLGQGPEFLTYFQNEAQLEKSRLLSDRFSAERPKGSFSTLEIQRTEQGDSAMYLCASSLEGPGELFFGEGSRLTVL.